These 17 T cell receptor beta chains were all obtained from the same sample, sequenced in a study of T cell changes during pregnancy in multiple sclerosis. The method was immunoSEQ multiplex PCR; TCRdb's version includes in-frame clones alone and lacks a portion of them. The data contain about 32,000 clones, roughly 91% of them singletons. The specimen comprised CD8+ T cells from peripheral blood mononuclear cells, sampled in the second trimester of pregnancy. The receptors stem from a female donor in good health, enrolled as a control in a pregnancy study.

The sample holds one count of this clone. The V gene is TRBV2, the J gene TRBJ2-7; 7 bases align to TRBD1. The V and J ends lost 8 bases and 3 bases, in that order; junction bases with no gene match: 10. The CDR3 is 14 amino acids. Germline values: CDR1 SNHLY, CDR2 FYNNEI. CDR3 DNA sequence: TGTGCCAGCGAGGGGGCAGAAAACCTCTACGAGCAGTACTTC. The encoded protein is CASEGAENLYEQYF.

The rearrangement uses TRBV25-1 and TRBJ2-1; 9 nucleotides match TRBD2. After removal of 1 base from V and 0 bases from J, the junction contained 1 base not matched to a gene. Germline CDR1 and CDR2: MGHDK and SYGVNS. CDR3 length: 16 amino acids. The CDR3 bases are TGTGCCAGCAGTGAATGGCGGGGGGGCTCCTACAATGAGCAGTTCTTC. Translating it yields CASSEWRGGSYNEQFF.

In the case of this clone: This sample includes further DNA sequences coding for the same CDR3. This chain connects TRBV19 to TRBJ2-7; tentatively, D is TRBD2 (6 bases). Per the germline V gene, CDR1 is LNHDA and CDR2 is SQIVND (reference sequence). The CDR3 extends over 13 amino acids. Trimming took off 6 bases at V and 0 bases at J, with 9 bases between the two ends. The CDR3 loop reads CASSPGSSYEQYF. The CDR3 bases are TGTGCCAGTAGCCCCGGGAGCTCCTACGAGCAGTACTTC.

The chain carries TRBV7-6 and TRBJ1-4; no definite D call. The CDR3 is 13 residues long. Germline loops: CDR1 SGHVS, CDR2 FNYEAQ. V lost 5 bases, J lost 4 bases, and 8 bases lay in between. Written as DNA, the CDR3 is TGTGCCAGCAGCACTCGTCGTAATGAAAAACTGTTTTTT. It yields the protein CASSTRRNEKLFF. Together with reference TRBV7-6 and TRBJ1-4, the CDR3 gives the full variable domain: GAGVSQSPRYKVTKRGQDVALRCDPISGHVSLYWYRQALGQGPEFLTYFNYEAQQDKSGLPNDRFSAERPEGSISTLTIQRTEQRDSAMYRCASSTRRNEKLFFGSGTQLSVL.

The gene calls are TRBV11-2 and TRBJ1-3, with D possibly matching TRBD1 (5 bases). CDR1 is SGHAT and CDR2 is FQNNGV in the germline V gene. This CDR3 comprises 16 residues. V was pared by 0 bases and J by 4 bases, with 13 bases between. In DNA form, the CDR3 reads TGTGCCAGCAGCTTAGATAGCGGGGCTCCCGGAAACACCATATATTTT. Amino acid sequence: CASSLDSGAPGNTIYF.

CDR3 nucleotides: TGTGCCACCGGCGGGGGAGTGAACACTGAAGCTTTCTTT. Its translation is CATGGGVNTEAFF. The rearrangement links TRBV15 to TRBJ1-1; possibly TRBD1 for D (5 bases). The CDR3 is made up of 13 amino acids. Germline V lookup: CDR1 LNHNV, CDR2 YYDKDF (reference sequence). Trimming cost V 8 bases and J 0 bases, with 10 bases left between them. The full variable domain, with the rest looked up from reference TRBV15 and TRBJ1-1, is DAMVIQNPRYQVTQFGKPVTLSCSQTLNHNVMYWYQQKSSQAPKLLFHYYDKDFNNEADTPDNFQSRRPNTSFCFLDIRSPGLGDTAMYLCATGGGVNTEAFFGQGTRLTVV.

This clone has more than one count but fewer than ten. This chain links TRBV9 with TRBJ1-1; a weak D match, TRBD1 (6 bases). Germline V CDR1 and CDR2: SGDLS, YYNGEE. The germline V and J ends were trimmed by 5 bases and 3 bases, with 14 bases remaining between them. The CDR3 length is 14 residues. As DNA, the CDR3 is TGTGCCAGCAGTACAGGGTTTAGGGACACTGAAGCTTTCTTT. It specifies CASSTGFRDTEAFF.

J is TRBJ1-1 and V is TRBV5-1; 7 bases are shared with TRBD1. The length of the CDR3 is 16 residues. With V trimmed by 4 bases and J by 0 bases, 9 bases remained unmatched. The V gene's germline CDR1 is SGHRS and CDR2 YFSETQ. CDR3 region: CASSPRGQLLNTEAFF. The DNA of the CDR3 is TGCGCCAGCAGCCCGCGGGGACAGCTATTGAACACTGAAGCTTTCTTT.

The chain links TRBV9 to TRBJ1-1, with 9 bases matching TRBD1. Germline CDR1 is SGDLS and CDR2 is YYNGEE. V lost 3 bases and J lost 3; bases outside the gene matches: 6. The CDR3 is 15 amino acids. Written as DNA, the CDR3 is TGTGCCAGCAGCGCCGGGGACAGGGTGTACACTGAAGCTTTCTTT. This encodes CASSAGDRVYTEAFF.

The J gene is TRBJ1-1, the V gene TRBV4-1; TRBD1 is a possible D gene (5 bases). The V gene's germline CDR1 is MGHRA and CDR2 YSYEKL. V was shortened by 0 bases and J by 10 bases, with 15 bases between the two germline ends. CDR3 length equals 14 residues. CDR3 bases: TGCGCCAGCAGCCAAGATCCAGTAGAGACAGCAGCTTTCTTT. Its translation: CASSQDPVETAAFF.

The chain links TRBV13 to TRBJ2-6; 8 bases line up with TRBD1. This CDR3 is built from 16 residues. Unmatched junction bases numbered 7, after V lost 5 bases and J lost 4 bases. The germline V gene has CDR1 PRHDT and CDR2 FYEKMQ (reference sequence). DNA for the CDR3: TGTGCCAGCAGCCCAGGACAGGGTTCCGGGGCCAACGTCCTGACTTTC. Translating it yields CASSPGQGSGANVLTF.

The chain employs TRBV19 and TRBJ1-6; D is uncertain. The CDR3 is 17 residues long. The V end was cut by 9 bases, the J end by 0 bases, with 18 bases between. Germline CDR1 and CDR2: LNHDA and SQIVND (reference sequence). Written as DNA, the CDR3 is TGTGCCAGCCTACGGACTGCCGTAAGCTCCTATAATTCACCCCTCCACTTT. This sequence encodes CASLRTAVSSYNSPLHF.

The rearrangement uses TRBV5-8 and TRBJ2-5; TRBD1 matches 7 bases. The germline V gene encodes CDR1 SGHTS and CDR2 YDEGEE. With 4 bases clipped from V and 5 bases from J, the junction kept 14 bases outside the gene matches. This CDR3 has 16 residues. The CDR3 sequence: CASSLLKPGQRETQYF. The CDR3 nucleotides read TGTGCCAGCAGCCTACTTAAACCGGGACAGAGGGAGACCCAGTACTTC.

The chain couples TRBV19 to TRBJ1-5; D uncertain. The CDR3 runs 14 residues. Deletions cut 3 bases from V and 4 bases from J, with 10 bases between. Germline V gene sequence: CDR1 LNHDA, CDR2 SQIVND (reference sequence). CDR3 sequence: CASSIGSVNQPQHF. For the CDR3, the DNA is TGTGCCAGTAGTATCGGCAGCGTAAATCAGCCCCAGCATTTT.

The rearrangement uses TRBV5-8 and TRBJ1-3, with D perhaps TRBD1 (6 bases). Germline lookup yields CDR1 SGHTS and CDR2 YDEGEE. The CDR3 totals 15 residues. Trimming removed 6 bases from V and 0 bases from J, with 13 bases in between. The DNA for the CDR3 is TGTGCCAGCACTAGGGGGATACGCTCTGGAAACACCATATATTTT. It codes for CASTRGIRSGNTIYF.

The chain is built from TRBV13 and TRBJ2-2, with D uncertain. Germline-derived CDR1 and CDR2 are PRHDT and FYEKMQ (reference sequence). Between the trimmed V and J ends, which lost 3 bases and 0 bases, there was a span of 8 bases. This CDR3 is 15 amino acids long. This CDR3 is CASSLGNPNTGELFF. The CDR3 nucleotides read TGTGCCAGCAGCTTGGGCAATCCGAACACCGGGGAGCTGTTTTTT.

This clone was picked up one time. In nucleotides, the CDR3 is TGCGCCAGCAGCCAAGAGGGGGGACCAGCAACTAATGAAAAACTGTTTTTT. Amino acid sequence: CASSQEGGPATNEKLFF. The rearrangement links TRBV4-3 to TRBJ1-4; weak D call: TRBD1 (5 bases). The germline V gene encodes CDR1 LGHNA and CDR2 YSLEER. CDR3 length equals 17 residues. Trimming cost V 0 bases and J 0 bases, with 11 bases left between them.